These 15 T cell receptor beta chains originate from one sample sequenced in a study of cytomegalovirus exposure and HLA in healthy donors. PCR employed 60 Vbeta and 13 Jbeta primers. Sequenced by immunoSEQ multiplex PCR; TCRdb stores in-frame clones only, minus some. The sample's table shows approximately 210,000 clones. Sequencing was performed on PBMCs. These TCRs come from a woman in her thirties in good health and CMV-seropositive.

This chain links TRBV6-6 with TRBJ2-7; tentative D call: TRBD2 (6 bases). The CDR3 contains 14 residues. Germline CDR1 MNHNY, CDR2 SVGAGI (reference sequence). Trimming removed 2 bases from V and 3 bases from J, with 11 bases in between. CDR3 nucleotide sequence: TGTGCCAGCAGTTACGGAAGGCGGGGCTACGAGCAGTACTTC. Its protein product is CASSYGRRGYEQYF.

The chain uses TRBV5-1 and TRBJ2-1; D ambiguous. Between the trimmed V and J ends, which lost 5 bases and 7 bases, there was a span of 7 bases. The CDR3 spans 11 residues. Germline CDR1 SGHRS, CDR2 YFSETQ. CDR3 region: CASSSQNEQFF. The CDR3 nucleotides are TGCGCCAGCAGTAGCCAGAATGAGCAGTTCTTC.

The J gene is TRBJ1-1, the V gene TRBV7-2; D might be TRBD1 (6 bases). This CDR3 comprises 14 residues. The V gene lost 1 base and the J gene lost 6 bases, with 12 bases spanning the gap. Looked up from germline, CDR1 is SGHTA and CDR2 is FQGNSA. CDR3: CASSLVAGGAEAFF. CDR3 DNA sequence: TGTGCCAGCAGCTTAGTGGCGGGGGGCGCTGAAGCTTTCTTT.

This rearrangement joins TRBV5-1 to TRBJ2-7; tentative D call: TRBD2 (7 bases). The CDR3 covers 15 residues. Deletions cut 4 bases from V and 4 bases from J, with 18 bases between. Germline V gene data show CDR1 as SGHRS and CDR2 as YFSETQ. Here the CDR3 DNA reads TGCGCCAGCAGCCTAACCATCGGGGGGCTATACGAGCAGTACTTC. Encoded protein: CASSLTIGGLYEQYF.

This chain uses TRBV7-6 with TRBJ2-1, with a weak D call TRBD2 (6 bases). Germline V gene data show CDR1 as SGHVS and CDR2 as FNYEAQ. The CDR3 is 14 residues long. Trimming stripped 2 bases from V and 10 bases from J, with 15 bases between. The CDR3 coding sequence is TGTGCCAGCAGCTTAAGGAGCCAAGGAGGGGAGCAGTTCTTC. This encodes CASSLRSQGGEQFF.

This chain links TRBV7-2 with TRBJ2-5; D is perhaps TRBD1 (6 bases). Germline CDR1 SGHTA, CDR2 FQGNSA. V was cut by 4 bases and J by 1 base, with 13 bases left in between. The CDR3 covers 15 residues. CDR3 sequence: CASSSLGQPQETQYF. In DNA form, the CDR3 reads TGTGCCAGCAGCTCCCTAGGACAGCCCCAAGAGACCCAGTACTTC. The full variable domain, in which reference TRBV7-2 and TRBJ2-5 provide the parts outside the CDR3, is GAGVSQSPSNKVTEKGKDVELRCDPISGHTALYWYRQSLGQGLEFLIYFQGNSAPDKSGLPSDRFSAERTGGSVSTLTIQRTQQEDSAVYLCASSSLGQPQETQYFGPGTRLLVL.

The chain has TRBV28 and TRBJ1-2, with D possibly TRBD1 on 6 matching bases. Per germline, CDR1 MDHEN and CDR2 SYDVKM. V lost 5 bases to trimming and J lost 4 bases, with 17 bases between them. The CDR3 is 15 amino acids. This chain's CDR3 is CASSKVTTGSYGYTF. CDR3 sequence (DNA): TGTGCCAGCAGTAAGGTAACGACAGGAAGCTATGGCTACACCTTC.

The V gene is TRBV21-1, the J gene TRBJ2-7; TRBD2 is the table's D call and was not checked against the DNA. TRBV21-1 is reported as a pseudogene. CDR3 size: 13 residues. The CDR3 DNA sequence: TGTGCCAGCCCTGGGACTTTGGGGAAGGAGCAGTACTTC. Translated: CASPGTLGKEQYF.

The chain combines TRBV27 with TRBJ2-7; D is undetermined. This CDR3 has 11 residues. Germline CDR1 MNHEY, CDR2 SMNVEV (reference sequence). Trimming shortened V by 6 bases and J by 4 bases, and 7 bases separated the two germline ends. The CDR3 bases are TGTGCCAGCAGGTACAGATACGAGCAGTACTTC. This gives the protein CASRYRYEQYF.

Note on this clone: The sample carries other DNA sequences with the same CDR3. This sequence joins TRBV5-1 and TRBJ2-5; a possible D gene is TRBD1 (5 bases). This CDR3 spans 14 amino acids. Trimming left V 5 bases short and J 5 bases short, with 16 bases between. The germline V gene has CDR1 SGHRS and CDR2 YFSETQ. The CDR3 region has the DNA TGCGCCAGCAGTTTGATCATGGGGCAGGAGACCCAGTACTTC. Translated: CASSLIMGQETQYF.

The chain recombines TRBV11-2 with TRBJ2-7; tentative D call: TRBD2 (5 bases). Trimming removed 5 bases at V and 5 bases at J, with 10 bases between. Germline V gene lookup returns CDR1 SGHAT and CDR2 FQNNGV. The CDR3 length is 12 residues. CDR3 residues: CASSAEGDEQYF. CDR3 sequence (DNA): TGTGCCAGCAGCGCTGAGGGAGACGAGCAGTACTTC.

The rearrangement joins TRBV14 to TRBJ1-5; a weak D match, TRBD1 (6 bases). V was pared by 0 bases and J by 1 base, with 10 bases between. The CDR3 is 16 amino acids. Germline CDR1 SGHDN, CDR2 FVKESK. The CDR3 here is CASSQDPGQSNQPQHF. The CDR3 DNA is TGTGCCAGCAGCCAAGACCCTGGACAGAGCAATCAGCCCCAGCATTTT.

The rearrangement links TRBV11-2 to TRBJ2-7; possible D gene TRBD2, 5 bases. Deletions cut 1 base from V and 0 bases from J, with 13 bases between. CDR3 size: 16 residues. CDR1 and CDR2 (germline): SGHAT, FQNNGV. This CDR3 is CASSLASVTSSYEQYF. CDR3 nucleotide sequence: TGTGCCAGCAGCTTAGCCAGCGTTACTAGCTCCTACGAGCAGTACTTC.

V gene TRBV7-6 combines with J gene TRBJ1-5; D uncertain. Germline V CDR1 and CDR2: SGHVS, FNYEAQ. The CDR3 loop spans 13 amino acids. Trimming cost V 2 bases and J 6 bases, with 8 bases left between them. The CDR3 sequence is CASSLTAVQPQHF. The CDR3 DNA is TGTGCCAGCAGCTTAACGGCGGTTCAGCCCCAGCATTTT.

V is TRBV7-9 and J is TRBJ2-7; 9 bases match TRBD1. The germline V gene encodes CDR1 SEHNR and CDR2 FQNEAQ (reference sequence). This CDR3 has 14 residues. J was trimmed by 4 bases and V by 8 bases; bases with no gene match: 9. The CDR3 spells CASAADRGVYEQYF. CDR3 nucleotides: TGTGCCAGCGCAGCCGACAGGGGGGTTTACGAGCAGTACTTC. The entire variable domain, with the rest obtained from reference TRBV7-9 and TRBJ2-7, is as follows: DTGVSQNPRHKITKRGQNVTFRCDPISEHNRLYWYRQTLGQGPEFLTYFQNEAQLEKSRLLSDRFSAERPKGSFSTLEIQRTEQGDSAMYLCASAADRGVYEQYFGPGTRLTVT.